What follows are 32 T cell receptor beta chains derived from one specimen sequenced in a study of blood T cell repertoires in COVID-19. Method: immunoSEQ multiplex PCR; TCRdb's copy keeps in-frame clones and lacks some. Among roughly 150,000 clones listed, 80% to 90% were seen once. Sequences were obtained from peripheral blood. Every receptor here comes from a man aged 55-75 years with acute or convalescent COVID-19.

This chain links TRBV18 with TRBJ1-3, with 7 bases aligning to TRBD1. V lost 6 bases to trimming and J lost 1 base; unmatched junction nucleotides: 15. Germline CDR1 KGHSH, CDR2 LQKENI. This CDR3 has 18 amino acids. The CDR3 spells CASSPMGGQKFSGNTIYF. As DNA, the CDR3 is TGTGCCAGCTCGCCAATGGGGGGACAGAAGTTTTCTGGAAACACCATATATTTT.

This clone came up once. The chain carries TRBV19 and TRBJ1-6, with 7 nucleotides matching TRBD1. CDR3 length equals 13 residues. With 7 bases clipped from V and 10 bases from J, the junction kept 7 bases outside the gene matches. Germline CDR1 LNHDA, CDR2 SQIVND (reference sequence). The chain's CDR3 is CASNAGGWSPLHF. The CDR3 DNA follows: TGTGCCAGTAACGCAGGGGGTTGGTCACCCCTCCACTTT.

V and J are TRBV9 and TRBJ1-3, with D unresolved. This CDR3 is 14 amino acids long. V was clipped by 0 bases and J by 4 bases, with 8 bases between them. From germline, CDR1 is SGDLS and CDR2 YYNGEE. CDR3: CASSVAGSGNTIYF. As DNA, the CDR3 is TGTGCCAGCAGCGTAGCCGGGTCGGGAAACACCATATATTTT.

The sample holds one count of this clone. This chain links TRBV29-1 with TRBJ2-7; D ambiguous. Trimming left V 7 bases short and J 3 bases short, with 10 bases between. This CDR3 comprises 11 residues. CDR1 is SQVTM and CDR2 is ANQGSEA in the germline V gene. CDR3: CSGGDGYEQYF. The CDR3 region has the DNA TGCAGCGGTGGAGACGGCTACGAGCAGTACTTC.

The chain carries TRBV6-2 or TRBV6-3 and TRBJ1-4; a weak D match, TRBD1 (6 bases). CDR1 is MNHEY, CDR2 SVGEGT, per germline. There are 12 residues in the CDR3. Trimming pared 6 bases from V and 10 bases from J, leaving 12 bases between. CDR3 nucleotides: TGTGCCAGCAGCCAGGACAGTGGAAAACTGTTTTTT. Its protein is CASSQDSGKLFF.

The J gene is TRBJ2-1, the V gene TRBV5-5; TRBD2 might be the D (7 bases). Germline-derived CDR1 and CDR2 are SGHKS and YYEKEE (reference sequence). V dropped 4 bases and J dropped 16 bases, with 15 bases sitting between them. CDR3 size: 11 residues. CDR3 DNA sequence: TGTGCCAGCAGCAAAGGGGGGGGAGATTTCTTC. This translates into CASSKGGGDFF.

This chain links TRBV20-1 with TRBJ1-5; possible D gene TRBD1, 6 bases. The ends were cut back, 3 bases at V and 3 bases at J, with 21 bases in the middle. CDR3 length: 17 amino acids. Germline values: CDR1 DFQATT, CDR2 SNEGSKA (reference sequence). CDR3 amino acids: CSASRTVGTLVNQPQHF. For the CDR3, the DNA is TGCAGTGCTAGTAGGACAGTCGGTACTTTGGTCAATCAGCCCCAGCATTTT.

This chain links TRBV6-5 with TRBJ1-5; 9 bases map to TRBD1. The V and J ends lost 5 bases and 7 bases, in that order; junction bases with no gene match: 3. The CDR3 has 13 amino acids. Germline V lookup: CDR1 MNHEY, CDR2 SVGAGI. The CDR3 coding sequence is TGTGCCAGCAGTACAGGGGGCAGGCAGCCCCAGCATTTT. Protein: CASSTGGRQPQHF.

This chain joins TRBV3-1 (or the pseudogene TRBV3-2) and TRBJ2-2, with 8 bases lining up with TRBD1. The CDR3 covers 15 residues. CDR1 is LGHDT, CDR2 YNNKEL, per germline (reference sequence). The trim removed 3 bases at V and 7 bases at J, leaving 7 bases unmatched. DNA of the CDR3: TGTGCCAGCAGCCAGGCAGGGGGCAGAGGCGGGGAGCTGTTTTTT. It codes for CASSQAGGRGGELFF.

The chain has TRBV12-3 or TRBV12-4 and TRBJ2-3, with a tentative D call TRBD2 (5 bases). There are 12 residues in the CDR3. V lost 7 bases to trimming and J lost 2 bases, with 7 bases between them. The CDR3 protein is CASTLATDTQYF. For the CDR3, the DNA is TGTGCCAGCACCCTAGCCACAGATACGCAGTATTTT.

The V gene is TRBV9, the J gene TRBJ1-3; 7 bases match TRBD1. Germline values: CDR1 SGDLS, CDR2 YYNGEE. This CDR3 spans 15 amino acids. V dropped 4 bases and J dropped 2; count of bases not matched to a gene: 6. The CDR3 here is CASSKEGQPGNTIYF. Here the CDR3 DNA reads TGTGCCAGCAGCAAAGAGGGACAGCCTGGAAACACCATATATTTT.

The gene calls are TRBV6-6 and TRBJ2-3; D remains unclear. V dropped 2 bases and J dropped 4 bases, with 7 bases sitting between them. The CDR3 is made up of 13 amino acids. Germline CDR1 reads MNHNY; CDR2 reads SVGAGI (reference sequence). CDR3 protein: CASSYPQADTQYF. CDR3 sequence (DNA): TGTGCCAGCAGTTACCCTCAGGCAGATACGCAGTATTTT.

This clone was recorded once. The chain combines TRBV19 with TRBJ2-3; a weak D match, TRBD1 (6 bases). CDR1 LNHDA and CDR2 SQIVND come from the germline V gene (reference sequence). V lost 8 bases, J lost 3 bases, and 12 bases lay in between. There are 13 residues in the CDR3. The CDR3 DNA reads TGTGCCAGTGCTGGACAGACAACAGATACGCAGTATTTT. This translates into CASAGQTTDTQYF.

CDR3 sequence: CASSHGTGFEAFF. The DNA for the CDR3 is TGCGCCAGCAGCCACGGGACAGGGTTTGAAGCTTTCTTT. The genes are TRBV4-3 and TRBJ1-1, with 9 nucleotides matching TRBD1. CDR1 and CDR2 (germline): LGHNA, YSLEER. The length of the CDR3 is 13 residues. V lost 3 bases to trimming and J lost 7 bases; unmatched junction nucleotides: 3.

This chain connects TRBV18 to TRBJ1-1; D is possibly TRBD1 (6 bases). The germline V and J ends were trimmed by 4 bases and 0 bases, with 15 bases remaining between them. Germline loops: CDR1 KGHSH, CDR2 LQKENI. The CDR3 has 16 residues. The CDR3 region is CASSRTQGQMNTEAFF. DNA of the CDR3: TGTGCCAGCTCACGCACACAGGGTCAGATGAACACTGAAGCTTTCTTT.

V usage is TRBV2 and J usage is TRBJ2-7; TRBD1 agrees at 9 bases. The CDR3 runs 16 residues. V lost 0 bases and J lost 1; bases outside the gene matches: 4. Per the germline V gene, CDR1 is SNHLY and CDR2 is FYNNEI. CDR3 nucleotide sequence: TGTGCCAGCAGTGAAGCGCAGACAGGGGGGTCCTACGAGCAGTACTTC. This translates into CASSEAQTGGSYEQYF.

This chain joins TRBV7-2 and TRBJ2-7; D possibly corresponds to TRBD1 (5 bases). V lost 5 bases, J lost 4 bases, and 18 bases lay in between. Germline lookup yields CDR1 SGHTA and CDR2 FQGNSA. The CDR3 totals 15 residues. CDR3 residues: CASSLGWGLGYEQYF. The CDR3 bases are TGTGCCAGCAGCCTTGGGTGGGGCCTGGGATACGAGCAGTACTTC.

The chain links TRBV6-2 or TRBV6-3 to TRBJ2-5, with D possibly matching TRBD2 (6 bases). Trimming stripped 4 bases from V and 1 base from J, with 16 bases between. The CDR3 runs to 16 residues. CDR1 is MNHEY and CDR2 is SVGEGT in the germline V gene. The DNA for the CDR3 is TGTGCCAGCAGTTCGGCGGGGTTCAGCCCCCAAGAGACCCAGTACTTC. Protein: CASSSAGFSPQETQYF.

This clone was seen only a few times. The CDR3 coding sequence is TGTGCCAGCAGTAAAGGACTAGCGGCCTTCACAGATACGCAGTATTTT. Translating gives CASSKGLAAFTDTQYF. V and J are TRBV6-2 or TRBV6-3 and TRBJ2-3; 10 bases match TRBD2. Germline V gene sequence: CDR1 MNHEY, CDR2 SVGEGT. Germline trimming cut 5 bases from V and 2 bases from J; bases unmatched to any gene: 7. The CDR3 runs 16 residues.

The table lists this clone with a count of one. The J gene is TRBJ2-7, the V gene TRBV5-1; 8 nucleotides match TRBD1. The CDR3 is 15 residues long. The V gene end was trimmed by 4 bases and the J gene end by 1 base; junction bases not matched to a gene: 7. Germline V gives CDR1 SGHRS, CDR2 YFSETQ. The CDR3 nucleotides are TGCGCCAGCAGCACCCAGGGGGCTGGTTCCTACGAGCAGTACTTC. It encodes CASSTQGAGSYEQYF.

The V call is TRBV12-5, the J call TRBJ1-4, with 7 bases that match TRBD1. The ends lost 1 base at V and 4 bases at J; junction bases unmatched: 6. The CDR3 is 16 amino acids. CDR1 is LGHNT, CDR2 FRNRAP, per germline. CDR3 bases: TGTGCTAGTGGTTTGGACGGGGACAGATTTAATGAAAAACTGTTTTTT. Residues: CASGLDGDRFNEKLFF. The whole variable domain, remainder taken from reference TRBV12-5 and TRBJ1-4, is DARVTQTPRHKVTEMGQEVTMRCQPILGHNTVFWYRQTMMQGLELLAYFRNRAPLDDSGMPKDRFSAEMPDATLATLKIQPSEPRDSAVYFCASGLDGDRFNEKLFFGSGTQLSVL.

The V and J genes are TRBV29-1 and TRBJ2-3, with 11 bases aligning to TRBD2. Germline V CDR1 and CDR2: SQVTM, ANQGSEA. This CDR3 has 15 amino acids. With V trimmed by 2 bases and J by 3 bases, 4 bases remained unmatched. Here the CDR3 DNA reads TGCAGCGTTGAATTACTAGCGGGGGAGACAGATACGCAGTATTTT. This sequence encodes CSVELLAGETDTQYF.

The gene calls are TRBV20-1 and TRBJ1-4, with 11 bases identical to TRBD1. The CDR3 has 17 residues. In germline, CDR1 is DFQATT, CDR2 SNEGSKA (reference sequence). V lost 3 bases to trimming and J lost 1 base; unmatched junction nucleotides: 7. In nucleotides, the CDR3 is TGCAGTGCTAGTAACCGGGACAGGGGGTTAACTAATGAAAAACTGTTTTTT. Its protein is CSASNRDRGLTNEKLFF.

Only a few counts were recorded for this clone. The gene calls are TRBV9 and TRBJ1-1, with D unresolved. The germline V gene encodes CDR1 SGDLS and CDR2 YYNGEE. The CDR3 consists of 14 residues. Deletions cut 0 bases from V and 1 base from J, with 7 bases between. Here the CDR3 DNA reads TGTGCCAGCAGCGTAGGAGGGAAGAACACTGAAGCTTTCTTT. Its protein product is CASSVGGKNTEAFF.

A single count supports this clone. The chain employs TRBV4-1 and TRBJ1-1; no definite D call. The V end lost 2 bases, the J end lost 1 base, and 11 bases lay between the germline ends. The CDR3 is 15 residues long. Germline loops: CDR1 MGHRA, CDR2 YSYEKL. The CDR3 here is CASSQRGEENTEAFF. The CDR3 region has the DNA TGCGCCAGCAGCCAACGCGGAGAGGAGAACACTGAAGCTTTCTTT.

V usage is TRBV7-6 and J usage is TRBJ2-3, with 9 bases identical to TRBD2. This CDR3 spans 16 amino acids. Per germline, CDR1 SGHVS and CDR2 FNYEAQ. V was pared by 4 bases and J by 7 bases, with 12 bases of the junction left unmatched. In DNA, the CDR3 is TGTGCCAGCAGCTCCTGGGGAGCGGGGGGAATACATACGCAGTATTTT. Its translation: CASSSWGAGGIHTQYF.

The count of this clone is one. V usage is TRBV19 and J usage is TRBJ1-5; a possible D gene is TRBD1 (6 bases). Trimming took off 1 base at V and 6 bases at J, with 10 bases between the two ends. This CDR3 contains 14 residues. Germline V gene sequence: CDR1 LNHDA, CDR2 SQIVND (reference sequence). In nucleotides, the CDR3 is TGTGCCAGTAGTATAGGGGGGCATGGTCAGCCCCAGCATTTT. Translating it yields CASSIGGHGQPQHF. The full variable domain, in which reference TRBV19 and TRBJ1-5 provide the parts outside the CDR3, is DGGITQSPKYLFRKEGQNVTLSCEQNLNHDAMYWYRQDPGQGLRLIYYSQIVNDFQKGDIAEGYSVSREKKESFPLTVTSAQKNPTAFYLCASSIGGHGQPQHFGDGTRLSIL.

The chain couples TRBV7-2 to TRBJ1-2, with a tentative D call TRBD1 (5 bases). Germline lookup yields CDR1 SGHTA and CDR2 FQGNSA. The V end lost 5 bases, the J end lost 4 bases, and 23 bases lay between the germline ends. The CDR3 has 17 amino acids. CDR3 amino acids: CASSPRVAGRPSYGYTF. The CDR3 nucleotides read TGTGCCAGCAGCCCCCGTGTCGCAGGGCGCCCCTCCTATGGCTACACCTTC.

The gene calls are TRBV27 and TRBJ1-6, with 8 bases aligning to TRBD1. The CDR3 length is 15 residues. Germline-derived CDR1 and CDR2 are MNHEY and SMNVEV (reference sequence). J was trimmed by 9 bases and V by 0 bases; bases with no gene match: 4. The CDR3 loop is CASSLSDRGSSPLHF. As DNA, the CDR3 is TGTGCCAGCAGTTTATCCGACAGGGGAAGTTCACCCCTCCACTTT.

The rearrangement links TRBV29-1 to TRBJ1-1; D remains ambiguous. Per germline, CDR1 SQVTM and CDR2 ANQGSEA. The CDR3 runs 11 residues. V gave up 4 bases and J gave up 0 bases, with 3 bases separating them. CDR3 loop: CSVAVNTEAFF. In nucleotides, the CDR3 is TGCAGCGTTGCGGTGAACACTGAAGCTTTCTTT.

This clone has just a few counts. The V gene is TRBV29-1, the J gene TRBJ2-2; 8 nucleotides agree with TRBD2. The junction had 4 bases not matched to a gene; V was cut back by 4 bases and J by 0 bases. CDR1 SQVTM and CDR2 ANQGSEA come from the germline V gene. The CDR3 consists of 15 residues. The CDR3 sequence is CSVARGGTNTGELFF. In DNA form, the CDR3 reads TGCAGCGTTGCGCGCGGGGGGACGAACACCGGGGAGCTGTTTTTT.

The V call is TRBV29-1, the J call TRBJ2-3, with 9 bases that match TRBD1. Per germline, CDR1 SQVTM and CDR2 ANQGSEA. The junction had 10 bases not matched to a gene; V was cut back by 1 base and J by 5 bases. There are 16 residues in the CDR3. Here the CDR3 reads CSVEGGTGHVEDTQYF. Here the CDR3 DNA reads TGCAGCGTTGAAGGAGGGACAGGGCACGTTGAAGATACGCAGTATTTT.